This TCR beta chain was recovered during a study of blood T cell repertoires in COVID-19 (dated by TCRdb to 2018 to 2021). Background on the whole study: The collaborator samples originated in the United States, Italy and Spain and spanned the acute and convalescent phases of COVID-19. The prospective study material was composed of cDNA or gDNA derived from T cells, B-cell-depleted T cells, or PBMCs. Subjects who had been exposed to COVID-19, were actively infected with it, or had recovered from it provided the deeply sampled blood TCRbeta repertoires that made up the dataset. The repertoires were released in a freely available public database meant as a resource for research on the immune response to SARS-CoV-2. Samples came from the ongoing ImmuneRACE study (first 160 participants) plus 1,254 subjects from 6 global collaborators. Nearly every sample came with metadata listing a de-identified subject ID, COVID-19 status, age in years and sex. Where HLA class I and class II types were available, the types were taken from metadata supplied by the sample provider, not from assay-based typing. Findings and caveats that apply to the study as a whole: How much clinical and demographic metadata was included differed by source and by participant, and the metadata was provided uncurated.

TCRbeta CDR3 regions were amplified from genomic DNA by means of the immunoSEQ Assay, a bias-controlled multiplex PCR. Per the source publication's procedure: Within the assay, amplification of reference gene primers was used to estimate how many nucleated cells each sample contained. To quantify the absolute abundance of each unique TCRbeta CDR3 rearrangement, sequence reads were collapsed and filtered. For each sample, productive Simpson clonality was calculated as the square root of Simpson's diversity index over productive rearrangements. In its TCRdb copy, this immuneACCESS table keeps in-frame sequences only and misses some clones. Where compared with another copy, unresolved V genes explain less than half of these, and the others have no known cause. V and J calls plus clone size are reproduced from that table; the DNA served to infer D and trimming. This sample comprises 200,000 to 300,000 clones, around 90% of them detected only once. The ten biggest clones cover over 0.55% of the sample.

On this clone: Its antigen is unknown. No per-base quality is available; no much larger clone lies one base away.

Collaborating institutions collected whole blood in K2EDTA tubes following their own protocols. For TCRbeta analysis, collaborators shipped samples as frozen whole blood, isolated PBMCs, or DNA extracted from either of those sample types. The germline V gene supplies CDR1 SGHTA and CDR2 FQGTGA. There are 14 amino acids in the CDR3, from cysteine to phenylalanine inclusive. The retained sequence is limited to the CDR3, 42 bases, with the frame set at the first base. Trimming leaves V shorter by 5 bases and J shorter by 3 bases, with the junction holding 2 bases beyond the gene matches. The TCR sequence derives from a human donor in a cohort sampled during active COVID-19. Material: peripheral blood. The sequence links TRBV7-3 to TRBJ2-5; the central 11 bases match TRBD1. In nucleotide form, the sequence is TGTGCCAGCAGCCGGACAGGGGGCGAAGAGACCCAGTACTTC. Its protein reads: CASSRTGGEETQYF. Here the CDR3 is joined to the reference TRBV7-3 and TRBJ2-5 genes, and the full variable domain is: GAGVSQTPSNKVTEKGKYVELRCDPISGHTALYWYRQSLGQGPEFLIYFQGTGAADDSGLPNDRFFAVRPEGSVSTLKIQRTERGDSAVYLCASSRTGGEETQYFGPGTRLLVL.